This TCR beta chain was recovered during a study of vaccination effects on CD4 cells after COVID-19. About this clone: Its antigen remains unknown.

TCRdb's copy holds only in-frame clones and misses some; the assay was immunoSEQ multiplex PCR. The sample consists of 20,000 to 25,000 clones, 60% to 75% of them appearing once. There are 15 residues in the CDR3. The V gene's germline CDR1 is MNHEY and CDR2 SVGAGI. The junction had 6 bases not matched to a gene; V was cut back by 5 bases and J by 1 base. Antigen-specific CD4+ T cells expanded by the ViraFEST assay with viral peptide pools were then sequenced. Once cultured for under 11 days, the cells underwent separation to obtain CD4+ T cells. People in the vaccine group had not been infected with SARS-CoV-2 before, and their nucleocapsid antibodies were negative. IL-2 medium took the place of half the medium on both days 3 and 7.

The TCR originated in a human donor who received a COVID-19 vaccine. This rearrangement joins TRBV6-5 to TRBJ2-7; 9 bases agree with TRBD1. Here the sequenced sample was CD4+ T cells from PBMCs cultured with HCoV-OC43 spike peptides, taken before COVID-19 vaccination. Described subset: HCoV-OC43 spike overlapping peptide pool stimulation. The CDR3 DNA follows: TGTGCCAGCAGTCCTCGACAGGGGGGTTCCTACGAGCAGTACTTC. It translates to CASSPRQGGSYEQYF.